This TCR beta chain was sequenced in a study of blood T cell repertoires in COVID-19. Ages ranged from roughly 18 to 100 years, with residence in approximately 23 US areas. Germline CDR1 reads MGHRA; CDR2 reads YSYEKL. The V and J ends lost 2 bases and 4 bases respectively, with 10 bases between them. The CDR3 has 14 residues. The protocol was immunoSEQ multiplex PCR, while the TCRdb copy is restricted to in-frame clones and leaves out a portion. The data hold roughly 190,000 clones, with approximately 91% observed a single time. Sample: PBMCs or T cells enriched from blood (not recorded which). The clonotype originates from a woman in her late teens or twenties who had recovered from COVID-19. This chain links TRBV4-1 with TRBJ2-3; D is perhaps TRBD1 (6 bases). CDR3 bases: TGCGCCAGCAGCCAAATTGCAGGGGCAGATACGCAGTATTTT. It translates to CASSQIAGADTQYF.